This T cell receptor beta chain was obtained from a study of early T cells in non-severe SARS-CoV-2 infection. Overall study: Sequencing targeted bulk RNA from unsorted whole blood, leaving chains unpaired. Whole-study results and caveats: Using VDJdb, the matching emphasized anti-spike CD8 responses while missing private and CD4 specificities.

The CDR3 runs to 13 residues. V dropped 8 bases and J dropped 7; count of bases not matched to a gene: 8. Per germline, CDR1 LNHDA and CDR2 SQIVND (reference sequence). Unique molecular identifier tags were affixed to discrete cDNA molecules. TCRdb called the 5' RACE reads again in MiXCR, with one record for every CDR3 protein. The sample lists fewer than 60,000 distinct CDR3 sequences, approximately 10% occurring once. This clonotype was observed a handful of times. The antigen is undetermined. The V and J genes are TRBV19 and TRBJ2-1, with 7 bases aligning to TRBD2. Specimen: whole blood. This receptor was taken from an adult who was a healthcare worker with PCR-confirmed SARS-CoV-2 infection or an uninfected control (not recorded which). The CDR3 protein is CASGPWGGNEQFF. The CDR3 nucleotides read TGTGCCAGTGGCCCCTGGGGGGGGAATGAGCAGTTCTTC.